This is a list of T cell receptor beta chains from one sample in a study of T cells in Graves' hyperthyroidism and ophthalmopathy. Using its own MiXCR run on the multiplex PCR reads, TCRdb lists one record per CDR3 protein. The sample lists 500,000 to 800,000 distinct CDR3 sequences, roughly 45% occurring once. Material: peripheral blood or thyroid tissue (not recorded which). The origin of the receptors is an adult man with Graves' disease, either hyperthyroidism or ophthalmopathy (not recorded which). CDR3s include the opening cysteine and the closing phenylalanine or tryptophan. Each record gives: D gene, V gene, J gene, clone size, CDR3 DNA, CDR3 protein. A D gene is named only where the DNA matches it firmly. Clone size appears in some rows only: once, few, many, or a class for an expanded clone.

D: .; V: TRBV7-9; J: TRBJ1-1; size: few; DNA: TGTGCCAGCAGCTTTACCCCTCAGGGACGCACTGAAGCTTTCTTT; CDR3: CASSFTPQGRTEAFF
D: .; V: TRBV2; J: TRBJ1-3; size: .; DNA: TGTGCCAGCAGTCGAAGAATCCCCGGAAACACCATATATTTT; CDR3: CASSRRIPGNTIYF
D: TRBD1; V: TRBV11-2; J: TRBJ2-7; size: .; DNA: TGTGCCAGCAGCTTCCCGACTGCGACAGGGGGCTCCTACGAGCAGTACTTC; CDR3: CASSFPTATGGSYEQYF
D: TRBD1; V: TRBV5-1; J: TRBJ2-7; size: few; DNA: TGCGCCAGCAACCTAGGGACAGGGGCGTACGAGCAGTACTTC; CDR3: CASNLGTGAYEQYF
D: .; V: TRBV6-1; J: TRBJ1-2; size: .; DNA: TGTGCCAGCAGTTCTACGGGCCGAGCTAACTATGGCTACACCTTC; CDR3: CASSSTGRANYGYTF
D: .; V: TRBV10-3; J: TRBJ1-2; size: many; DNA: TGTGCCATCTCAGGACTCTGGGACTATGGCTACACCTTC; CDR3: CAISGLWDYGYTF
D: .; V: TRBV6-5; J: TRBJ1-4; size: once; DNA: TGTGCCAGCAGTGATGTCGGTGGATCTAATGAAAAACTGTTTTTT; CDR3: CASSDVGGSNEKLFF
D: TRBD1; V: TRBV24-1; J: TRBJ2-2; size: many; DNA: TGTGCCACCAGTGACTCTGGACAGGGGAACACCGGGGAGCTGTTTTTT; CDR3: CATSDSGQGNTGELFF
D: .; V: TRBV15; J: TRBJ1-3; size: many; DNA: TGTGCCACCAGCAGAGGTCCGGGCCTAGCTGGAAACACCATATATTTT; CDR3: CATSRGPGLAGNTIYF
D: .; V: TRBV7-2; J: TRBJ2-5; size: few; DNA: TGTGCCAGCAGCTTAGTTGGGACAAAATACCAAGAGACCCAGTACTTC; CDR3: CASSLVGTKYQETQYF
D: .; V: TRBV30; J: TRBJ1-4; size: few; DNA: TGTGCCTGGAGTGTACAAACAGGCCTTAATGAAAAACTGTTTTTT; CDR3: CAWSVQTGLNEKLFF
D: .; V: TRBV7-9; J: TRBJ1-2; size: many; DNA: TGTGCCAGCAGCTCCCTGGACAGCCGGAACTATGGCTACACCTTC; CDR3: CASSSLDSRNYGYTF
D: .; V: TRBV7-8; J: TRBJ1-6; size: once; DNA: TGTGCCAGCAGCTCGGGACTCGCGAATTCACCCCTCCACTTT; CDR3: CASSSGLANSPLHF
D: .; V: TRBV24-1; J: TRBJ1-5; size: .; DNA: TGTGCCACCAGTGACCTGGGCGTATCGCCCCAGCATTTT; CDR3: CATSDLGVSPQHF
D: .; V: TRBV7-9; J: TRBJ1-3; size: many; DNA: TGTGCCAGCAGCTTACGGTCGGCAAACACCATATATTTT; CDR3: CASSLRSANTIYF
D: .; V: TRBV4-2; J: TRBJ1-2; size: .; DNA: TGTGCCAGCACCCTCCCAGGGGTGGATGGCTACACCTTC; CDR3: CASTLPGVDGYTF
D: .; V: TRBV20-1; J: TRBJ1-3; size: .; DNA: TGCAGTGCCACCGTAGTTCGGGGAAACACCATATATTTT; CDR3: CSATVVRGNTIYF
D: .; V: TRBV6-6; J: TRBJ1-4; size: .; DNA: TGTGCCAGCGGACCCGACAGGAGACTTAATGAAAAACTGTTTTTT; CDR3: CASGPDRRLNEKLFF
D: .; V: TRBV10-3; J: TRBJ1-4; size: many; DNA: TGTGCCATCAGGGACACTAATGAAAAACTGTTTTTT; CDR3: CAIRDTNEKLFF
D: .; V: TRBV7-2; J: TRBJ1-3; size: .; DNA: TGTGCCAGCAGCCCGTCCGGTCTATCTGGAAACACCATATATTTT; CDR3: CASSPSGLSGNTIYF
D: .; V: TRBV2; J: TRBJ1-6; size: few; DNA: TGTGCCAGCAAACGGGATGTAGGGCCCTATAATTCACCCCTCCACTTT; CDR3: CASKRDVGPYNSPLHF
D: .; V: TRBV12-3/TRBV12-4; J: TRBJ1-2; size: .; DNA: TGTGCCAGCAGGTTTGGACTATATGGCTACACCTTC; CDR3: CASRFGLYGYTF
D: .; V: TRBV25-1; J: TRBJ2-5; size: .; DNA: TGTGCCAGCAGTGAATCCGGATTAAGAGGAGAGACCCAGTACTTC; CDR3: CASSESGLRGETQYF
D: TRBD1; V: TRBV20-1; J: TRBJ2-7; size: many; DNA: TGCAGTGCTATGGACAGGGGGCCCTACGAGCAGTACTTC; CDR3: CSAMDRGPYEQYF
D: .; V: TRBV5-1; J: TRBJ1-2; size: .; DNA: TGCGCCAGCAGCCACGTAGGCGGCTACACCTTC; CDR3: CASSHVGGYTF
D: TRBD1; V: TRBV15; J: TRBJ1-2; size: many; DNA: TGTGCCACCAGCAGGAATCGACAGGGGCCCTATGGCTACACCTTC; CDR3: CATSRNRQGPYGYTF
D: TRBD2; V: TRBV7-6; J: TRBJ2-5; size: .; DNA: TGTGCCAGCAGCCAAGGTTCGGGCGGGACTAGCGGCCAAGAGACCCAGTACTTC; CDR3: CASSQGSGGTSGQETQYF
D: TRBD2; V: TRBV10-3; J: TRBJ2-7; size: .; DNA: TGTGCCATCAGTGAGTCCGGGACTAGCGGGAACGAGCAGTACTTC; CDR3: CAISESGTSGNEQYF
D: TRBD1; V: TRBV12-3/TRBV12-4; J: TRBJ1-2; size: once; DNA: TGTGCCAGCAGGGGGACAGGGACGGGTACCTTC; CDR3: CASRGTGTGTF
D: TRBD1; V: TRBV15; J: TRBJ2-7; size: many; DNA: TGTGCCACCAGCAGAATCCCGGGACAGGGTTACGAGCAGTACTTC; CDR3: CATSRIPGQGYEQYF
D: .; V: TRBV9; J: TRBJ1-4; size: .; DNA: TGTGCCAGCAGCGCCAATAATGAAAAACTGTTTTTT; CDR3: CASSANNEKLFF
D: .; V: TRBV12-3/TRBV12-4; J: TRBJ1-2; size: .; DNA: TGTGCCAGCAGACGCTATCCGGGGGGGAACGGCTACACCTTC; CDR3: CASRRYPGGNGYTF
D: .; V: TRBV6-6; J: TRBJ2-7; size: many; DNA: TGTGCCAGCAGTTACGGGCAGGCCGAGCAGTACTTC; CDR3: CASSYGQAEQYF
D: .; V: TRBV2; J: TRBJ1-4; size: few; DNA: TGTGCCAGCAGTGAAAGGGCAGGGATAGTTGAAAAACTGTTTTTT; CDR3: CASSERAGIVEKLFF
D: .; V: TRBV7-9; J: TRBJ1-4; size: .; DNA: TGTGCCAGCAGCTTATATCGGTGGCAGGAACTGTTTTTT; CDR3: CASSLYRWQELFF
D: .; V: TRBV24-1; J: TRBJ2-5; size: .; DNA: TGTGCCACCAGTGTGGGGGGGCCTCAAGAGACCCAGTACTTC; CDR3: CATSVGGPQETQYF
D: .; V: TRBV7-9; J: TRBJ1-6; size: few; DNA: TGTGCCAGCAGCTTAGTTCGGGGATCACCCCTCCACTTT; CDR3: CASSLVRGSPLHF
D: TRBD1; V: TRBV7-8; J: TRBJ1-5; size: many; DNA: TGTGCCAGCAGCAAGCGGACAGGGGGCGATCAGCCCCAGCATTTT; CDR3: CASSKRTGGDQPQHF
D: .; V: TRBV12-3/TRBV12-4; J: TRBJ1-4; size: .; DNA: TGTGCCAGCAGTTTAAGCCAGGGGCAGTCCGAGAATGAAAAACTGTTTTTT; CDR3: CASSLSQGQSENEKLFF
D: TRBD1; V: TRBV5-1; J: TRBJ1-6; size: many; DNA: TGCGCCAGCAGTCGACAGGGCCCGAATTCACCCCTCCACTTT; CDR3: CASSRQGPNSPLHF
D: TRBD1; V: TRBV2; J: TRBJ2-7; size: .; DNA: TGTGCCAGCAGTGACGAGTACAGGGGTAGTTCCTACGAGCAGTACTTC; CDR3: CASSDEYRGSSYEQYF
D: .; V: TRBV7-2; J: TRBJ2-7; size: few; DNA: TGCGCCAGCAGCCAAGGCCAGGGGCGGTACGAGCAGTACTTC; CDR3: CASSQGQGRYEQYF
D: TRBD1; V: TRBV7-8; J: TRBJ1-2; size: .; DNA: TGTGCCAGCAGCACCCCACAGGGGGGATCCCTCAACTATGGCTACACCTTC; CDR3: CASSTPQGGSLNYGYTF
D: .; V: TRBV7-2; J: TRBJ2-7; size: .; DNA: TGTGCCAGCAGCCAAGATTCGTCTAGGGGCTCCTACGAGCAGTACTTC; CDR3: CASSQDSSRGSYEQYF
D: .; V: TRBV15; J: TRBJ1-1; size: .; DNA: TGTGCCACCAGCAGAGACCGGACATCAGGAGCTTTCTTT; CDR3: CATSRDRTSGAFF
D: .; V: TRBV5-6; J: TRBJ1-4; size: .; DNA: TGTGCCAGCAGCTTGGGGGCGGAAGGAAAAAAACTGTTTTTT; CDR3: CASSLGAEGKKLFF
D: .; V: TRBV15; J: TRBJ2-3; size: many; DNA: TGTGCCACCAGCAGAGTTAGCGTACAGGATACGCAGTATTTT; CDR3: CATSRVSVQDTQYF